These 8 T cell receptor beta chains share one sample of origin, sequenced in a study of blood T cell repertoires in COVID-19 (dated by TCRdb to 2020 to 2022). Library prep was done by the immunoSEQ multiplex PCR assay. TCRdb carries this immuneACCESS record with in-frame sequences only. Its versions omit some clonotypes, under half of them owing to an unresolved V gene in the studies checked, with the rest unexplained. The sample profile shows roughly 200,000 clones; over 80% of them were found once. The ten largest clonotypes hold about 7% of the sample. Sequenced input: peripheral blood. These receptors all stem from a woman aged 40 to 50 with COVID-19, enrolled during active disease.

In this sample, this clone turned up a few times. This chain uses TRBV9 with TRBJ1-1; D possibly corresponds to TRBD1 (6 bases). V lost 0 bases and J 5 bases, leaving 11 bases between the germline ends. The CDR3 totals 14 residues. CDR1 and CDR2 (germline): SGDLS, YYNGEE. CDR3 coding DNA: TGTGCCAGCAGCGTAGTAGGGGGTTCTACTGAAGCTTTCTTT. Translated: CASSVVGGSTEAFF.

The V and J genes are TRBV5-4 and TRBJ2-1; 8 nucleotides align to TRBD2. Germline assignment: CDR1 SGHNT and CDR2 YYREEE (reference sequence). This CDR3 spans 15 amino acids. J was trimmed by 4 bases and V by 3 bases; bases with no gene match: 6. CDR3 protein: CASSSGGGEYNEQFF. The CDR3 DNA follows: TGTGCCAGCAGCTCGGGGGGGGGTGAGTACAATGAGCAGTTCTTC.

The chain uses TRBV10-1 and TRBJ2-3; 7 bases map to TRBD1. The CDR3 loop spans 15 amino acids. V was clipped by 4 bases and J by 2 bases; unmatched bases: 6. Germline-derived CDR1 and CDR2 are WNHNN and SYGVQD (reference sequence). CDR3 amino acids: CASSGPQGVTDTQYF. The DNA of the CDR3 is TGCGCCAGCAGTGGACCGCAGGGGGTCACAGATACGCAGTATTTT.

The J gene is TRBJ2-3, the V gene TRBV4-1; D remains ambiguous. Trimming shortened V by 1 base and J by 4 bases, and 15 bases separated the two germline ends. The CDR3 length is 16 residues. The germline CDR1 and CDR2 sequences are MGHRA and YSYEKL. The CDR3 DNA reads as TGCGCCAGCAGCCAAGCCACAGATTATATTCCAGATACGCAGTATTTT. This translates into CASSQATDYIPDTQYF.

V gene TRBV3-1 (or the pseudogene TRBV3-2) combines with J gene TRBJ2-7, with 7 bases matching TRBD1. The CDR3 loop spans 13 amino acids. CDR1 LGHDT and CDR2 YNNKEL come from the germline V gene (reference sequence). The J segment lost 6 bases and the V segment lost 3 bases, leaving 5 bases of the junction unmatched. CDR3 loop: CASSHNRGPEQYF. CDR3 nucleotides: TGTGCCAGCAGCCATAACAGGGGTCCCGAGCAGTACTTC.

This clone was observed a single time. This sequence joins TRBV10-2 and TRBJ2-1, with D possibly TRBD2 on 5 matching bases. Trimming removed 4 bases from V and 8 bases from J, with 15 bases in between. CDR3 length: 14 residues. Germline CDR1 and CDR2: WSHSY and SAAADI. CDR3 nucleotides: TGCGCCAGCAGTGTACTGGCGGAGGTGGATGAGCAGTTCTTC. Translating gives CASSVLAEVDEQFF.

The gene calls are TRBV5-8 and TRBJ2-7, with 7 bases identical to TRBD2. The germline gives CDR1 SGHTS, CDR2 YDEGEE. The CDR3 runs 14 residues. J gave up 5 bases and V 0 bases, and 5 bases lay outside the gene matches. This CDR3 reads CASSLGGSNHEQYF. The CDR3 DNA is TGTGCCAGCAGCTTGGGCGGGAGCAACCACGAGCAGTACTTC. Together with reference TRBV5-8 and TRBJ2-7, the CDR3 gives the full variable domain: EAGVTQSPTHLIKTRGQQATLRCSPISGHTSVYWYQQALGLGLQFLLWYDEGEERNRGNFPPRFSGRQFPNYSSELNVNALELEDSALYLCASSLGGSNHEQYFGPGTRLTVT.

The genes are TRBV7-6 and TRBJ1-6, with a weak D call TRBD1 (5 bases). This CDR3 contains 15 residues. The ends were cut back, 5 bases at V and 9 bases at J, with 17 bases in the middle. CDR1 is SGHVS and CDR2 is FNYEAQ in the germline V gene. Here the CDR3 reads CASSRDSGRGSPLHF. CDR3 nucleotides: TGTGCCAGCAGCCGGGACTCCGGTCGGGGTTCACCCCTCCACTTT.